The entry below describes one T cell receptor (beta chain). Its antigen remains unidentified. This entry belongs to a study of shared clonotypes between healthy human individuals. Study-wide results and limits: In contrast to clonotypes shared by all four donors, non-shared clonotypes had lower generation probabilities. Estimated clonotype richness was generally higher in naive than memory subsets.

Libraries were prepared by immunoSEQ multiplex PCR; TCRdb keeps only in-frame clonotypes and omits some of them. The sample contains about 1 million clones, about 75% of which appear only once. The CDR3 has 13 residues. V was cut by 5 bases and J by 6 bases, with 14 bases left in between. CDR1 is SGHAT, CDR2 FQDESV, per germline (reference sequence). The chain uses TRBV11-1 and TRBJ2-7; D uncertain. Sequencing input: memory CD4+ T cells sorted from blood. As to subset: CD45RA-negative fraction. This TCR was recovered from a man aged 18 to 30 in good health. The CDR3 nucleotides read TGTGCCAGCAGCCTGACTCAACTCGGCGAGCAGTACTTC. Protein sequence: CASSLTQLGEQYF.